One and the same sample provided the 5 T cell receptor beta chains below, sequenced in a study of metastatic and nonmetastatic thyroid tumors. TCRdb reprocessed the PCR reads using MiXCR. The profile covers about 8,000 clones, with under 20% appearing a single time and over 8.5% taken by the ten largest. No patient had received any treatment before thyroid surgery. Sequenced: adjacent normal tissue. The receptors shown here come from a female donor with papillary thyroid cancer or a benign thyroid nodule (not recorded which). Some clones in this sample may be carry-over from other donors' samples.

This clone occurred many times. This CDR3 is CASSWGQGLEQFF. The CDR3 DNA sequence: TGTGCCAGCAGCTGGGGACAGGGCCTTGAGCAGTTCTTC. The rearrangement uses TRBV5-6 and TRBJ2-1, with 9 bases matching TRBD1. The CDR3 length is 13 residues. V lost 3 bases and J lost 9; bases outside the gene matches: 4. Germline values: CDR1 SGHDT, CDR2 YYEEEE.

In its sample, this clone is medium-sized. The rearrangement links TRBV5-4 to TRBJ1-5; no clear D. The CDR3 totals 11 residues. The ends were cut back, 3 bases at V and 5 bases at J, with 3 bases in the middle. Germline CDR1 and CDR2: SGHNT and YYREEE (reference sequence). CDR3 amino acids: CASSSYQPQHF. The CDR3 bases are TGTGCCAGCAGCTCATATCAGCCCCAGCATTTT.

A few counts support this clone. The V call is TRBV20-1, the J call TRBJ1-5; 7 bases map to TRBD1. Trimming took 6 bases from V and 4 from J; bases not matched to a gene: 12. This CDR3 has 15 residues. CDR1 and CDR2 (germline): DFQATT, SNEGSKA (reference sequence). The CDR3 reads CSAVRQGELNQPQHF. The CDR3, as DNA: TGCAGTGCGGTTAGACAGGGAGAATTGAATCAGCCCCAGCATTTT.

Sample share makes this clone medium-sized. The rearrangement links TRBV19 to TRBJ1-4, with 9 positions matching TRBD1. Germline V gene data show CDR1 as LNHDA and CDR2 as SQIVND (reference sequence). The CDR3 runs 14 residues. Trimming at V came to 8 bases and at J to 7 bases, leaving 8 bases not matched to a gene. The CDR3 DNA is TGTGCCAGTGGGGGCGGACAGGGGCGTGAAAAACTGTTTTTT. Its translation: CASGGGQGREKLFF.

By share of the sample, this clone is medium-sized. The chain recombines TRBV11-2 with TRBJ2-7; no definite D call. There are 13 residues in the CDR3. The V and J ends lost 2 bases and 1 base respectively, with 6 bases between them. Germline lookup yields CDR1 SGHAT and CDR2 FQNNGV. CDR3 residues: CASSLYYSYEQYF. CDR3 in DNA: TGTGCCAGCAGCTTATACTATTCCTACGAGCAGTACTTC.